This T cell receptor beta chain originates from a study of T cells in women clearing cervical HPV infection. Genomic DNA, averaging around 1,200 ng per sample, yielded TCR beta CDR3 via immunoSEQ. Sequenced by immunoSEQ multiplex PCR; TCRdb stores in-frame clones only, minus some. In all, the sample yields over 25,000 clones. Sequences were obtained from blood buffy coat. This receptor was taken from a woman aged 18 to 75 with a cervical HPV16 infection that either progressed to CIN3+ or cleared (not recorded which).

This chain's CDR3 is CASSDGLIQETQYF. CDR3 DNA (partial): TGTGCCAGCAGTGACGGACTCATCCAAGAGACG. The gene calls are TRBV6-1 and TRBJ2-3; D is perhaps TRBD2 (5 bases). The sequenced fragment ends 3 residues before the CDR3 boundary, so the rest is inferred from the germline J gene. Germline V gene sequence: CDR1 MNHNS, CDR2 SASEGT. The CDR3 covers 14 residues.